This T cell receptor beta chain was recovered during a study of spatial heterogeneity in lung cancer. Study context: Among detected sequences, beta-chain ones consistently exceeded alpha-chain ones in number. Overall study findings and caveats: The study found ubiquitous expanded tumor TCRs in blood more at resection than follow-up.

Time point noted: sample taken at primary tumor resection. Whole RNA obtained from tumor, nontumor lung or frozen PBMC underwent sequencing without sorting. The 60 to 90 donors had untreated early-stage non-small cell lung cancer. Unique molecular identifiers tagged every individual TCR cDNA molecule. TCRdb passed the 5' RACE reads through MiXCR, listing each CDR3 protein once. The sample has fewer than 25,000 distinct CDR3 sequences; under 4% are singletons. This CDR3 region has 16 residues. Germline V gene lookup returns CDR1 MRHNA and CDR2 SNTAGT. The germline V and J ends were trimmed by 4 bases and 0 bases, with 10 bases remaining between them. This clonotype was seen repeatedly, ten times or more. Its antigen is unknown.

The sequencing here drew on PBMCs, taken at surgery. V and J are TRBV6-4 and TRBJ2-6; D is unresolved. This clonotype originated in a female donor with early-stage non-small cell lung cancer. CDR3 sequence: CASSATGSSGANVLTF. The CDR3 DNA reads TGTGCCAGCAGTGCGACGGGTTCCTCTGGGGCCAACGTCCTGACTTTC.